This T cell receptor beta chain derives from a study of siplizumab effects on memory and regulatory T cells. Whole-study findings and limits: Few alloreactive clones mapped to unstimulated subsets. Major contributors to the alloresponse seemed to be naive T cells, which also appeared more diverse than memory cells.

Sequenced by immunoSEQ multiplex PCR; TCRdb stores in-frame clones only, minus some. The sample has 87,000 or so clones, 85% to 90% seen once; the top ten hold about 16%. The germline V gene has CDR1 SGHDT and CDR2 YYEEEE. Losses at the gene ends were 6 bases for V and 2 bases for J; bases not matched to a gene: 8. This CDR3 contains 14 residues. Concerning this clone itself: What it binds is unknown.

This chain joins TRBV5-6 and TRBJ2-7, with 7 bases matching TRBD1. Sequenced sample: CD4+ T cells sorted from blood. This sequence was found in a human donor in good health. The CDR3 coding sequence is TGTGCCAGCACCCAACAGGGGACCACCTACGAGCAGTACTTC. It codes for CASTQQGTTYEQYF.